This T cell receptor (beta chain) originates from a study of blood T cell repertoires in COVID-19. As for the study in general: The study drew acute and convalescent COVID-19 samples from the United States, Italy and Spain. Sample material is recorded as cDNA or gDNA derived from T cells, B-cell-depleted T cells, or PBMCs.

Germline V CDR1 and CDR2: MNHEY, SVGAGI. This CDR3 has 14 amino acids. Losses at the gene ends were 5 bases for V and 4 bases for J; bases not matched to a gene: 5. In the original workflow: Amplifying reference gene primers gave estimates of nucleated cell counts. Data came from immunoSEQ multiplex PCR; TCRdb stores just in-frame clones and leaves some out. V and J calls and clone size come straight from that table; D and trimming were deduced from the DNA. The data contain around 250,000 clones, 83% of them singletons. This chain joins TRBV6-5 and TRBJ1-2; 9 nucleotides agree with TRBD1. Material for sequencing was peripheral blood. The source of this sequence is a man older than 75 with acute or convalescent COVID-19. Written as DNA, the CDR3 is TGTGCCAGCAGTCCGGGACAGGGTTTCTATGGCTACACCTTC. It specifies CASSPGQGFYGYTF.